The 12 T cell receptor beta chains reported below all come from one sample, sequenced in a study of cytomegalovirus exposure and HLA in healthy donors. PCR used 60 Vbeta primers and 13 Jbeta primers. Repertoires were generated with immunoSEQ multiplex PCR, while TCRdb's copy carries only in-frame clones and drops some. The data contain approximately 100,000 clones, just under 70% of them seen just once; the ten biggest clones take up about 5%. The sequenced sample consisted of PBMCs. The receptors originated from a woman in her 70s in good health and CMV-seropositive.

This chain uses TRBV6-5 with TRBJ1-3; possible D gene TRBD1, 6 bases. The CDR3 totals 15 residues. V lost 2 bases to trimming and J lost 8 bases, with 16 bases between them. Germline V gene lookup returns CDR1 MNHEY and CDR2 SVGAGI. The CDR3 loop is CASSYGGASWDTIYF. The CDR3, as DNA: TGTGCCAGCAGTTACGGGGGGGCAAGTTGGGACACCATATATTTT.

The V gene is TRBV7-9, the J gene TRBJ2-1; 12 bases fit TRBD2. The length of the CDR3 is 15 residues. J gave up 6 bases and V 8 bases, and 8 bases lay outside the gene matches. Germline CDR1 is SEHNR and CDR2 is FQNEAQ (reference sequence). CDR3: CASSPWTSGTNEQFF. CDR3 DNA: TGTGCCAGCTCCCCCTGGACTAGCGGGACCAATGAGCAGTTCTTC.

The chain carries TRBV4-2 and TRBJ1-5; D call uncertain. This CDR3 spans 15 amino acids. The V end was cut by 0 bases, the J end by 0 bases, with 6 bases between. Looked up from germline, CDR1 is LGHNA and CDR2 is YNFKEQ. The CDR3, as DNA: TGTGCCAGCAGCCAAGATTCCCTTAGCAATCAGCCCCAGCATTTT. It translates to CASSQDSLSNQPQHF.

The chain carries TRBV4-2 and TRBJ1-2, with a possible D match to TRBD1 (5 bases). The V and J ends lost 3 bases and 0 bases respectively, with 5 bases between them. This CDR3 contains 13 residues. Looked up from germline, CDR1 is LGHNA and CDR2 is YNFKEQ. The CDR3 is CASSQTANYGYTF. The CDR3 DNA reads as TGTGCCAGCAGCCAGACAGCTAACTATGGCTACACCTTC.

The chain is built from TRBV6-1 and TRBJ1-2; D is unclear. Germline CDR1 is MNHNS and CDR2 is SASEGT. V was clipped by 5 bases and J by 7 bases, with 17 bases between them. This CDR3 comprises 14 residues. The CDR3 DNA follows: TGTGCCAGCAGTCAACCCTCGGACTTCGGTGGCTACACCTTC. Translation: CASSQPSDFGGYTF.

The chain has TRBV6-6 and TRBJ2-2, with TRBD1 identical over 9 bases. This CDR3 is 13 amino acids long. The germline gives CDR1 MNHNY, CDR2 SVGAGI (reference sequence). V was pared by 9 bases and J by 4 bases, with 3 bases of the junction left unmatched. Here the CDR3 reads CASTGGVTGELFF. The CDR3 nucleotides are TGTGCCAGTACAGGGGGCGTCACCGGGGAGCTGTTTTTT.

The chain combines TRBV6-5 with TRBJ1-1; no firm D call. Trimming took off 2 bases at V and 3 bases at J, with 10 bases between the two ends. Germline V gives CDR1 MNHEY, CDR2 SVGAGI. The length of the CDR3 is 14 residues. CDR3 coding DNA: TGTGCCAGCAGTTACGGATCCCGGGACACTGAAGCTTTCTTT. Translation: CASSYGSRDTEAFF.

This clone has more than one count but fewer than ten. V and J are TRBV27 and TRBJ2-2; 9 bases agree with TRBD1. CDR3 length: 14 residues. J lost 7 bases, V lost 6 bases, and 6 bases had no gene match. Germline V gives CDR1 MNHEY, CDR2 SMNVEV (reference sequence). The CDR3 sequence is CASRGTGTGGELFF. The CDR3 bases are TGTGCCAGCAGGGGGACAGGGACGGGCGGGGAGCTGTTTTTT.

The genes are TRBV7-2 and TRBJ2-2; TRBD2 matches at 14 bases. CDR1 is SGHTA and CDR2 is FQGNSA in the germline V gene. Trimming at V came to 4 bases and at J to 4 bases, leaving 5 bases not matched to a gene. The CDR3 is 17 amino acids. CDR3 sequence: CASSSPGLAGGTGELFF. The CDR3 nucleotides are TGTGCCAGCAGCTCCCCCGGACTAGCGGGGGGCACCGGGGAGCTGTTTTTT.

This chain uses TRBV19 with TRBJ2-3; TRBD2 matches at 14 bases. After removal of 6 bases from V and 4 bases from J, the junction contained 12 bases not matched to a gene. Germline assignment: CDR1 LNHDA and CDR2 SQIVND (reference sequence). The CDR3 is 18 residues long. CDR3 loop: CASSRSRTSGGSADTQYF. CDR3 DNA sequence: TGTGCCAGTAGCCGTTCGAGGACTAGCGGGGGGTCCGCAGATACGCAGTATTTT.

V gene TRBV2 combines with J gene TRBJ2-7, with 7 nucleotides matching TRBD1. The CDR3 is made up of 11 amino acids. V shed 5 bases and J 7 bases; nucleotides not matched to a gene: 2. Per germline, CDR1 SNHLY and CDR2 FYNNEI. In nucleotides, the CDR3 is TGTGCCAGCAGTCAACAGGGGGAGCAGTACTTC. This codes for CASSQQGEQYF.

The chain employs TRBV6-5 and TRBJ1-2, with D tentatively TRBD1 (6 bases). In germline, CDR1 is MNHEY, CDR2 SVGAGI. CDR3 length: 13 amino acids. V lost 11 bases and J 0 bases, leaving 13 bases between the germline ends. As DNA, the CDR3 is TGTGCCGCTACAGGGTCTACTAACTATGGCTACACCTTC. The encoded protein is CAATGSTNYGYTF.